This T cell receptor (beta chain) is from a study of T cells in Graves' hyperthyroidism and ophthalmopathy. Using RNA transcripts as the source, TCR beta CDR3 regions were amplified. HTBI primers were the set used in a first-round RT-PCR of the TCR CDR3. TCRdb redid the calling of the multiplex PCR reads with MiXCR, one entry per CDR3 protein. The data contain a few hundred thousand distinct CDR3 sequences, roughly 46% of them singletons. Patients showing uncontrolled infection, other autoimmune disease, pregnancy or lactation were ineligible. This clonotype was recorded at least ten times. The V end was cut by 4 bases, the J end by 2 bases, with 12 bases between. Germline V gives CDR1 SGHRS, CDR2 YFSETQ. The CDR3 loop spans 14 amino acids.

This TCR was recovered from a young woman with Graves' hyperthyroidism. V gene TRBV5-1 combines with J gene TRBJ2-5; tentatively, D is TRBD1 or TRBD2 (5 bases each). Sequences were obtained from peripheral blood or thyroid tissue (not recorded which). The CDR3 spells CASSDGTGQETQYF. CDR3 nucleotides: TGCGCCAGCAGCGACGGGACGGGGCAAGAGACCCAGTACTTC.